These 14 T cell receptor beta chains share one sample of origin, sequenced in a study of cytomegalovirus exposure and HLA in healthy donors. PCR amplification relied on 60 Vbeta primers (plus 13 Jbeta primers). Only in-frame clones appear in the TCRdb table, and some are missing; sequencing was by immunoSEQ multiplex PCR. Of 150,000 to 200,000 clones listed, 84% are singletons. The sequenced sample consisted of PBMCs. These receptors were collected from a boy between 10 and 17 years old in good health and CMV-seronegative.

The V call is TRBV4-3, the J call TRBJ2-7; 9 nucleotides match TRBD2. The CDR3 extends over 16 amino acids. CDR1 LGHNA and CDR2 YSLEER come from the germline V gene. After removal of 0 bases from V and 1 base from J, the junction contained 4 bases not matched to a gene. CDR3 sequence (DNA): TGCGCCAGCAGCCAAGACGGGACTAGCCCTTCCTACGAGCAGTACTTC. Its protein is CASSQDGTSPSYEQYF.

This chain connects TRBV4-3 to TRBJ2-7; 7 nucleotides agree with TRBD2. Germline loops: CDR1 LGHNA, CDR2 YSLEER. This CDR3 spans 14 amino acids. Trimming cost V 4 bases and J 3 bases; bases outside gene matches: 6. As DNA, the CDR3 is TGCGCCAGCAGCCCCGGGACTACAAACTACGAGCAGTACTTC. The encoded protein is CASSPGTTNYEQYF.

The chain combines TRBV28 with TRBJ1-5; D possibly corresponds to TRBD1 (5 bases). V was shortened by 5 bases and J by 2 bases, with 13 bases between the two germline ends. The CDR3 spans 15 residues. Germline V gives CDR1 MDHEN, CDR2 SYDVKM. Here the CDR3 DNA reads TGTGCCAGCAGTCCACGGGGGATCGGCAATCAGCCCCAGCATTTT. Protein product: CASSPRGIGNQPQHF.

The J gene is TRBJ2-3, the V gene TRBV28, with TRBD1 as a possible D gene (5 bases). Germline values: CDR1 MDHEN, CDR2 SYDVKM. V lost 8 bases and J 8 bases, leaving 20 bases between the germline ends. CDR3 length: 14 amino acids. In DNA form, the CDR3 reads TGTGCCAGCTTTGGAGTAGGGGTACCCAGTACGCAGTATTTT. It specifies CASFGVGVPSTQYF.

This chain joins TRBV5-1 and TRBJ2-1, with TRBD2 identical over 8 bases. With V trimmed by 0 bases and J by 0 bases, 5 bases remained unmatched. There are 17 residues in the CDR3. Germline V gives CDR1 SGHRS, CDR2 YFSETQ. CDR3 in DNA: TGCGCCAGCAGCTTGGCTAGCGGGCCGAGCTCCTACAATGAGCAGTTCTTC. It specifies CASSLASGPSSYNEQFF. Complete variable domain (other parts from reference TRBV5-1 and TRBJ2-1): KAGVTQTPRYLIKTRGQQVTLSCSPISGHRSVSWYQQTPGQGLQFLFEYFSETQRNKGNFPGRFSGRQFSNSRSEMNVSTLELGDSALYLCASSLASGPSSYNEQFFGPGTRLTVL.

CDR3 amino acids: CASSESAPGAFF. The DNA of the CDR3 is TGCGCCAGCAGTGAGTCAGCCCCCGGGGCTTTCTTT. This chain joins TRBV5-1 and TRBJ1-1, with D hard to call. V lost 5 bases, J lost 11 bases, and 16 bases lay in between. CDR3 size: 12 residues. Germline lookup yields CDR1 SGHRS and CDR2 YFSETQ. Looking up the rest from reference TRBV5-1 and TRBJ1-1 gives the full variable domain: KAGVTQTPRYLIKTRGQQVTLSCSPISGHRSVSWYQQTPGQGLQFLFEYFSETQRNKGNFPGRFSGRQFSNSRSEMNVSTLELGDSALYLCASSESAPGAFFGQGTRLTVV.

The CDR3 coding sequence is TGTGCCAGCAGTTACTCTGGTAGCAGCGAAAAACTGTTTTTT. It encodes CASSYSGSSEKLFF. V usage is TRBV6-5 and J usage is TRBJ1-4; D not resolved. Germline V lookup: CDR1 MNHEY, CDR2 SVGAGI. V lost 0 bases and J lost 8, with 10 bases in between. This CDR3 comprises 14 residues.

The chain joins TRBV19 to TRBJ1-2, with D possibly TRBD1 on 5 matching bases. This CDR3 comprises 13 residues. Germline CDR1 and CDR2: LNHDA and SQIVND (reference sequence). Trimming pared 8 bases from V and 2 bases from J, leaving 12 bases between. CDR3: CASARGGNYGYTF. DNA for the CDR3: TGTGCCAGTGCAAGGGGTGGAAACTATGGCTACACCTTC.

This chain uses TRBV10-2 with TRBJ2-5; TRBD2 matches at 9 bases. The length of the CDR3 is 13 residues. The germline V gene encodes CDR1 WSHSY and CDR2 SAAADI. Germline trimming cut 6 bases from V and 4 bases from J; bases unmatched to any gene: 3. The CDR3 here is CASSGTSRETQYF. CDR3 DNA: TGCGCCAGCAGCGGGACTAGCAGAGAGACCCAGTACTTC.

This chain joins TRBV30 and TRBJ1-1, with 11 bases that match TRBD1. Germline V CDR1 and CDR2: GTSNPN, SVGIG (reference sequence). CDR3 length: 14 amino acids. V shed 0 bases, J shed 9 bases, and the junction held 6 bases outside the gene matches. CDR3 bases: TGTGCCTGGAGTGTCCCGGACAGGGGGCGGAAAGCTTTCTTT. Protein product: CAWSVPDRGRKAFF.

CDR3 residues: CASGASGGPWNEQFF. The CDR3 DNA reads TGTGCTAGTGGAGCGAGCGGGGGGCCATGGAATGAGCAGTTCTTC. The chain has TRBV12-5 and TRBJ2-1, with 9 bases matching TRBD2. There are 15 residues in the CDR3. CDR1 and CDR2 from the germline V gene are LGHNT and FRNRAP. With 6 bases clipped from V and 7 bases from J, the junction kept 10 bases outside the gene matches.

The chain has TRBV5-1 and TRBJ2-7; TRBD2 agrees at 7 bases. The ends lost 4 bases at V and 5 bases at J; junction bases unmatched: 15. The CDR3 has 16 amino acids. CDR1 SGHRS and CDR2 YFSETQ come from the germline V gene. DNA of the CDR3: TGCGCCAGCAGCCACCCGAGAGGGAGGGTACCCCACGAGCAGTACTTC. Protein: CASSHPRGRVPHEQYF.

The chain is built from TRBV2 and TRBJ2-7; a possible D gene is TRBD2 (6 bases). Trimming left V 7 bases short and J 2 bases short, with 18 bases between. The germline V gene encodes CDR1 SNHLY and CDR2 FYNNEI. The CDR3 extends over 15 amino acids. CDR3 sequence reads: CASKRAQGSPYEQYF. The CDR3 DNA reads TGTGCCAGCAAGCGGGCCCAGGGCTCACCCTACGAGCAGTACTTC.

CDR3 in amino acids: CASSYTAANYEQYF. CDR3 DNA: TGTGCCAGCAGTTACACCGCGGCGAACTACGAGCAGTACTTC. The chain has TRBV6-5 and TRBJ2-7, with D uncertain. Trimming removed 2 bases from V and 3 bases from J, with 11 bases in between. This CDR3 region has 14 residues. Germline V gives CDR1 MNHEY, CDR2 SVGAGI.